The clone carrying this T cell receptor beta chain was recorded only once. Its cognate antigen is unknown. The primer mix had 60 V beta and 13 J beta primers. Assay used: immunoSEQ multiplex PCR; TCRdb lists only in-frame clones, some missing. The top ten clones hold under 2.5% of a sample with about 73,000 clones, approximately 80% of them seen once. The source of the sample is a study of glioma-infiltrating T cells after dendritic cell vaccination. PBMC sampling occurred before vaccination, two weeks after the third dose, and at progression. The CDR3 is made up of 14 amino acids. Germline CDR1 reads MNHNY; CDR2 reads SVGAGI (reference sequence). Trimming removed 6 bases from V and 0 bases from J; junction bases left unmatched: 4. Study observations and caveats: Patients with more pretreatment TILs had longer time to progression and survival.

The clonotype comes from a human donor with glioblastoma. The chain employs TRBV6-6 and TRBJ2-5; 7 bases map to TRBD2. Sequences were derived from blood, sampled before dendritic cell vaccination. The CDR3 reads CASRGAGYQETQYF. The CDR3 coding sequence is TGTGCCAGCAGAGGAGCGGGGTACCAAGAGACCCAGTACTTC.